This TCR beta chain was captured in a study of shared clonotypes between healthy human individuals. The study, taken as a whole, reports: Against clonotypes common to all four donors, non-shared ones had lower generation probabilities. It was observed that roughly 5.5% of naive CD4 clonotypes were shared across a few donors.

V lost 7 bases to trimming and J lost 2 bases, with 14 bases between them. The CDR3 runs 14 residues. Germline V gives CDR1 SNHLY, CDR2 FYNNEI. As concerns this clone: Its antigen is currently unknown.

At deep level, the assay was performed. The repertoire was sequenced with immunoSEQ multiplex PCR; TCRdb's copy has only in-frame clones and lacks some. The sample has around 940,000 clones; over 75% are singletons. The TCR comes from a young man in good health. Sequencing used memory CD4+ T cells sorted from blood. Subset of the sample: CD45RA-negative fraction. This chain connects TRBV2 to TRBJ1-1; no firm D call. CDR3 in DNA: TGTGCCAGCAAACAAGCCAGGAGCAACACTGAAGCTTTCTTT. It yields the protein CASKQARSNTEAFF.